The 25 T cell receptor beta chains presented below share a single source sample, sequenced in a study of T cells in Graves' hyperthyroidism and ophthalmopathy. RNA transcripts were the template for amplifying TCR beta CDR3 regions. HTBI primers drove first-round RT-PCR of the TCR CDR3. TCRdb itself ran the multiplex PCR reads through MiXCR, one entry per CDR3 protein. The profile shows about 480,000 distinct CDR3 sequences, approximately 25% of them singletons. Material for sequencing was blood. The receptors derive from a woman between 25 and 40 years old with Graves' ophthalmopathy.

In this sample, this clonotype turned up a few times. The chain couples TRBV5-1 to TRBJ2-7, with D perhaps TRBD1 (6 bases). This CDR3 has 13 residues. V gave up 0 bases and J gave up 6 bases, with 10 bases separating them. Germline V gene lookup returns CDR1 SGHRS and CDR2 YFSETQ. CDR3 coding DNA: TGCGCCAGCAGCTTGGAAACAGGGTTCGAGCAGTACTTC. Translation gives CASSLETGFEQYF.

On this clonotype itself: The junction departs from the called germline gene at one end, perhaps through a read error. The chain joins TRBV7-2 to TRBJ2-5, with D unresolved. This CDR3 is 16 amino acids long. Germline V gene lookup returns CDR1 SGHTA and CDR2 FQGNSA. CDR3 sequence reads: CASSSVFGAYQETKYF. The CDR3, as DNA: TGTGCCAGCAGCTCCGTCTTCGGCGCGTACCAAGAGACCAAGTACTTC.

This clonotype was detected many times. V and J are TRBV30 and TRBJ2-5; 9 nucleotides align to TRBD1. Unmatched junction bases numbered 5, after V lost 2 bases and J lost 4 bases. Germline loops: CDR1 GTSNPN, CDR2 SVGIG (reference sequence). This CDR3 contains 14 residues. In DNA, the CDR3 is TGTGCCTGGAGTAAGGACAGGGGAATAGAGACCCAGTACTTC. Its translation is CAWSKDRGIETQYF.

This clonotype was counted at least ten times. The V gene is TRBV5-1, the J gene TRBJ1-5, with 9 bases fitting TRBD1. The CDR3 sequence is 14 residues long. Per the germline V gene, CDR1 is SGHRS and CDR2 is YFSETQ. The ends lost 3 bases at V and 9 bases at J; junction bases unmatched: 7. In DNA form, the CDR3 reads TGCGCCAGCAGCTCGGGACAGGGAAGGGGGCCCCAGCATTTT. This sequence encodes CASSSGQGRGPQHF. Looking up the rest from reference TRBV5-1 and TRBJ1-5 gives the full variable domain: KAGVTQTPRYLIKTRGQQVTLSCSPISGHRSVSWYQQTPGQGLQFLFEYFSETQRNKGNFPGRFSGRQFSNSRSEMNVSTLELGDSALYLCASSSGQGRGPQHFGDGTRLSIL.

This clonotype was seen ten or more times. The chain combines TRBV7-2 with TRBJ1-1, with 7 bases lining up with TRBD1. Trimming took 7 bases from V and 1 from J; bases not matched to a gene: 6. This CDR3 contains 14 residues. The germline gives CDR1 SGHTA, CDR2 FQGNSA. The CDR3 spells CASTLGQSNTEAFF. CDR3 coding DNA: TGTGCCAGCACCCTGGGACAGTCGAACACTGAAGCTTTCTTT.

This clonotype was seen ten or more times. The V call is TRBV29-1, the J call TRBJ2-7, with 8 bases identical to TRBD2. Germline V gene lookup returns CDR1 SQVTM and CDR2 ANQGSEA. The CDR3 covers 15 residues. Trimming took 1 base from V and 3 from J; bases not matched to a gene: 8. CDR3 nucleotides: TGCAGCGTTGAAGGTGGGGCGGGGGGTATCTACGAGCAGTACTTC. This translates into CSVEGGAGGIYEQYF.

The rearrangement links TRBV7-9 to TRBJ2-5; D remains unclear. Germline CDR1 is SEHNR and CDR2 is FQNEAQ (reference sequence). The CDR3 contains 14 residues. V lost 6 bases and J 4 bases, leaving 15 bases between the germline ends. The CDR3 DNA reads as TGTGCCAGCAGTCCACCTTTGCGTGGAGAGACCCAGTACTTC. Encoded protein: CASSPPLRGETQYF.

This clonotype was counted many times. The chain employs TRBV12-3 or TRBV12-4 and TRBJ2-7; 7 bases match TRBD1. This CDR3 contains 14 residues. The V and J ends lost 4 bases and 7 bases, in that order; junction bases with no gene match: 10. CDR3 DNA: TGTGCCAGCAGTTACGCAGGGGGTATGGAGGAGCAGTACTTC. It yields the protein CASSYAGGMEEQYF.

This clonotype was seen more than once but under ten times. The rearrangement joins TRBV5-1 to TRBJ2-7; D may correspond to TRBD1 or TRBD2 (5 bases each). This CDR3 is built from 13 residues. Germline CDR1 reads SGHRS; CDR2 reads YFSETQ. V was shortened by 3 bases and J by 6 bases, with 13 bases between the two germline ends. Here the CDR3 reads CASSWDPWFEQYF. In DNA, the CDR3 is TGCGCCAGCAGCTGGGACCCCTGGTTCGAGCAGTACTTC.

This clonotype has ten or more counts. The chain carries TRBV5-1 and TRBJ1-2; no clear D. CDR3 size: 16 residues. The germline V gene has CDR1 SGHRS and CDR2 YFSETQ. The V gene lost 5 bases and the J gene lost 4 bases, with 21 bases spanning the gap. CDR3 sequence: CASSQLPPGQVYGYTF. CDR3 bases: TGCGCCAGCAGTCAGCTCCCGCCGGGTCAGGTCTATGGCTACACCTTC. Full variable domain (remainder filled in from reference TRBV5-1 and TRBJ1-2): KAGVTQTPRYLIKTRGQQVTLSCSPISGHRSVSWYQQTPGQGLQFLFEYFSETQRNKGNFPGRFSGRQFSNSRSEMNVSTLELGDSALYLCASSQLPPGQVYGYTFGSGTRLTVV.

The chain is built from TRBV6-1 and TRBJ2-5, with 9 positions matching TRBD2. The ends lost 4 bases at V and 5 bases at J; junction bases unmatched: 2. CDR3 length: 13 residues. Germline CDR1 and CDR2: MNHNS and SASEGT. CDR3 sequence (DNA): TGTGCCAGCAGTGGCCTAGCGGGGGAGACCCAGTACTTC. It yields the protein CASSGLAGETQYF.

CDR3 DNA sequence: TGTGCCAGCAGTTTGTTAGTCCGAGGCGAGCAGTACTTC. Its protein is CASSLLVRGEQYF. The V gene is TRBV12-3 or TRBV12-4, the J gene TRBJ2-7; D not resolved. The V gene lost 3 bases and the J gene lost 6 bases, with 12 bases spanning the gap. The CDR3 sequence is 13 residues long.

The chain carries TRBV18 and TRBJ1-2; no clear D gene. Germline V lookup: CDR1 KGHSH, CDR2 LQKENI. Trimming cost V 1 base and J 3 bases, with 18 bases left between them. The CDR3 spans 17 residues. As DNA, the CDR3 is TGTGCCAGCTCACCACGCCCCCGGCGGGTCGGCGACTATGGCTACACCTTC. As protein: CASSPRPRRVGDYGYTF.

This clonotype was observed at least ten times. The chain joins TRBV11-1 to TRBJ1-1; the D is unclear. The CDR3 spans 13 residues. With 3 bases removed from V and 4 bases from J, the gap between germline ends came to 9 bases. The germline V gene has CDR1 SGHAT and CDR2 FQDESV (reference sequence). The CDR3 coding sequence is TGTGCCAGCAGCTTTGAGGGCCTCACTGAAGCTTTCTTT. Protein product: CASSFEGLTEAFF.

As to this clonotype: One base away lies a much larger clone, so this may be a sequencing read error. The rearrangement uses TRBV11-1 and TRBJ2-7; no clear D. The length of the CDR3 is 15 residues. The germline V gene encodes CDR1 SGHAT and CDR2 FQDESV (reference sequence). Trimming shortened V by 7 bases and J by 0 bases, and 16 bases separated the two germline ends. CDR3 region: CASISRSPSSYEQYF. CDR3 DNA sequence: TGTGCCAGCATCTCTCGGAGTCCGAGCTCCTACGAGCAGTACTTC.

This clonotype occurred many times. The rearrangement links TRBV30 to TRBJ1-1; D gene ambiguous. V gave up 3 bases and J gave up 2 bases, with 10 bases separating them. Germline V CDR1 and CDR2: GTSNPN, SVGIG (reference sequence). The CDR3 runs to 13 residues. The CDR3 here is CAWSTKGNTEAFF. CDR3 DNA sequence: TGTGCCTGGAGCACTAAGGGAAACACTGAAGCTTTCTTT.

The rearrangement uses TRBV12-3 or TRBV12-4 and TRBJ2-6; unclear D gene. Trimming stripped 2 bases from V and 4 bases from J, with 6 bases between. This CDR3 spans 14 amino acids. In DNA, the CDR3 is TGTGCCAGCAGTTTAAAGGTCGGGGCCAACGTCCTGACTTTC. Translation: CASSLKVGANVLTF.

V and J are TRBV4-1 and TRBJ1-6, with D hard to call. This CDR3 is built from 16 residues. Germline lookup yields CDR1 MGHRA and CDR2 YSYEKL. The V and J ends lost 1 base and 5 bases respectively, with 12 bases between them. CDR3 coding DNA: TGCGCCAGCAGCCAAGGATCGGCCAGAAATAATTCACCCCTCCACTTT. It codes for CASSQGSARNNSPLHF.

This clonotype was counted only a few times. The chain carries TRBV6-5 and TRBJ2-5; the D gene is possibly TRBD2 (6 bases). The V gene lost 0 bases and the J gene lost 3 bases, with 17 bases spanning the gap. Germline values: CDR1 MNHEY, CDR2 SVGAGI. There are 17 residues in the CDR3. The CDR3 sequence: CASSYSTGGVPKETQYF. As DNA, the CDR3 is TGTGCCAGCAGTTACTCGACTGGCGGGGTGCCCAAAGAGACCCAGTACTTC.

There are many counts of this clonotype. The chain has TRBV6-5 and TRBJ1-6; no definite D call. V was cut by 2 bases and J by 7 bases, with 9 bases left in between. CDR1 and CDR2 (germline): MNHEY, SVGAGI. The CDR3 totals 14 residues. CDR3 bases: TGTGCCAGCAGTTACGTAAGGGCGAATTCACCCCTCCACTTT. Protein sequence: CASSYVRANSPLHF.

Only a few counts were recorded for this clonotype. The chain is built from TRBV11-2 and TRBJ1-2; D remains unclear. Deletions cut 1 base from V and 0 bases from J, with 9 bases between. This CDR3 region has 15 residues. Germline V gene sequence: CDR1 SGHAT, CDR2 FQNNGV. CDR3 sequence: CASSLVLGSNYGYTF. CDR3 nucleotides: TGTGCCAGCAGCTTAGTTCTGGGCTCTAACTATGGCTACACCTTC.

This clonotype was counted ten times or more. The J gene is TRBJ1-2, the V gene TRBV12-3 or TRBV12-4; TRBD1 aligns across 7 bases. This CDR3 is 16 amino acids long. Unmatched junction bases numbered 7, after V lost 3 bases and J lost 0 bases. The CDR3 spells CASSFDPGQSNYGYTF. In DNA form, the CDR3 reads TGTGCCAGCAGTTTCGACCCGGGACAGTCTAACTATGGCTACACCTTC.

This clonotype was observed many times. The chain combines TRBV6-1 with TRBJ1-2; maybe TRBD1 (5 bases). Trimming pared 4 bases from V and 5 bases from J, leaving 14 bases between. The CDR3 spans 14 residues. Germline CDR1 is MNHNS and CDR2 is SASEGT. CDR3 sequence reads: CASSATLGRYGYTF. The CDR3 coding sequence is TGTGCCAGCAGTGCGACCTTGGGGCGATATGGCTACACCTTC.

The V and J genes are TRBV6-1 and TRBJ2-6, with a weak D call TRBD2 (6 bases). Trimming stripped 7 bases from V and 1 base from J, with 14 bases between. CDR3 size: 16 residues. The germline CDR1 and CDR2 sequences are MNHNS and SASEGT. The CDR3 sequence is CASNPVGRSGANVLTF. CDR3 DNA: TGTGCCAGCAACCCGGTCGGGAGATCTGGGGCCAACGTCCTGACTTTC.

Comment on this clonotype: Just one base apart from a much larger clone, this may be a read error. Because the CDR3 is missing its conserved closing phenylalanine or tryptophan, this is likely a read error. J is TRBJ1-2 and V is TRBV5-1; possibly TRBD1 for D (6 bases). The CDR3 runs 15 residues. Looked up from germline, CDR1 is SGHRS and CDR2 is YFSETQ. Trimming pared 2 bases from V and 3 bases from J, leaving 14 bases between. In DNA form, the CDR3 reads TGCGCCAGCAGCTTCACAGGGTTTGGGGACTATGGCTACACCGTC. Amino acid sequence: CASSFTGFGDYGYTV.